These 26 T cell receptor beta chains were sequenced from one sample in a study of T cells in Graves' hyperthyroidism and ophthalmopathy (dated by TCRdb to about 2019). The library was made by multiplex PCR. The reads were generated on an Illumina HiSeq 2000. The TCR beta CDR3 regions were amplified from the RNA transcripts. The first round of RT-PCR for the TCR CDR3 was performed with the HTBI primer set and the Qiagen OneStep RT-PCR kit. TCRdb reran the public reads through fastp at Q25 and MiXCR, keeping productive beta chains. Rows merge per CDR3 protein into single entries with the most common DNA and genes. Counted in this sample were 660,000 or so distinct CDR3 sequences; roughly 20% of them appeared once. Under 35% of the sample goes to the ten largest clones. What was sequenced was blood. The receptor set was obtained from a man aged 30 to 39 with Graves' ophthalmopathy.

This clonotype was detected only a few times. This sequence joins TRBV20-1 and TRBJ2-3, with unresolved D. V lost 1 base and J lost 3, with 8 bases in between. The CDR3 spans 13 residues. Germline CDR1 is DFQATT and CDR2 is SNEGSKA (reference sequence). CDR3 protein: CSARVVGTDTQYF. In DNA, the CDR3 is TGCAGTGCTAGAGTTGTAGGTACAGATACGCAGTATTTT.

The table lists this clonotype with many counts. The V gene is TRBV30, the J gene TRBJ1-1, with 9 nucleotides matching TRBD1. J was trimmed by 7 bases and V by 8 bases; bases with no gene match: 5. The CDR3 has 11 amino acids. Germline V gives CDR1 GTSNPN, CDR2 SVGIG (reference sequence). The CDR3 loop reads CAGDRVGEAFF. The CDR3 region has the DNA TGTGCCGGGGACAGGGTAGGTGAAGCTTTCTTT.

This clonotype has more than one count but fewer than ten. Written as DNA, the CDR3 is TGCGCCAGCAGCTTGGGTTCAAGACGCACAGATACGCAGTATTTT. This translates into CASSLGSRRTDTQYF. The chain has TRBV5-1 and TRBJ2-3; no reliable D call. The CDR3 totals 15 residues. Trimming removed 0 bases at V and 1 base at J, with 9 bases between. From germline, CDR1 is SGHRS and CDR2 YFSETQ. Drawing the rest from reference TRBV5-1 and TRBJ2-3, the complete variable domain is KAGVTQTPRYLIKTRGQQVTLSCSPISGHRSVSWYQQTPGQGLQFLFEYFSETQRNKGNFPGRFSGRQFSNSRSEMNVSTLELGDSALYLCASSLGSRRTDTQYFGPGTRLTVL.

This clonotype has more than one count but fewer than ten. The chain is built from TRBV30 and TRBJ1-6; 7 bases are a match to TRBD1. After removal of 2 bases from V and 3 bases from J, the junction contained 13 bases not matched to a gene. CDR1 is GTSNPN and CDR2 is SVGIG in the germline V gene (reference sequence). The CDR3 is made up of 18 amino acids. This chain's CDR3 is CAWSRTQGQRIYNSPLHF. DNA of the CDR3: TGTGCCTGGAGTAGAACCCAGGGACAGAGGATCTATAATTCACCCCTCCACTTT. The full variable domain, its missing parts supplied by reference TRBV30 and TRBJ1-6, is SQTIHQWPATLVQPVGSPLSLECTVEGTSNPNLYWYRQAAGRGLQLLFYSVGIGQISSEVPQNLSASRPQDRQFILSSKKLLLSDSGFYLCAWSRTQGQRIYNSPLHFGNGTRLTVT.

This clonotype appeared a few times. The CDR3 nucleotides are TGTGCCATCAGCCGGACAGGGGTTAGCAATCAGCCCCAGCATTTT. Translating gives CAISRTGVSNQPQHF. This chain links TRBV10-3 with TRBJ1-5, with 9 bases identical to TRBD1. The V segment lost 6 bases and the J segment 0 bases; nucleotides outside the gene matches: 3. The CDR3 is made up of 15 amino acids. Germline V CDR1 and CDR2: ENHRY, SYGVKD.

The V and J genes are TRBV7-9 and TRBJ2-6; 10 bases map to TRBD2. This CDR3 region has 19 residues. Trimming at V came to 5 bases and at J to 3 bases, leaving 13 bases not matched to a gene. The germline gives CDR1 SEHNR, CDR2 FQNEAQ (reference sequence). For the CDR3, the DNA is TGTGCCAGCAGCCTTAGGACTAGCGGAGGGGTTTTTGGGGCCAACGTCCTGACTTTC. It specifies CASSLRTSGGVFGANVLTF.

The V and J genes are TRBV7-9 and TRBJ2-2, with D perhaps TRBD1 or TRBD2 (5 bases each). With 6 bases removed from V and 1 base from J, the gap between germline ends came to 12 bases. CDR3 size: 15 residues. Germline V lookup: CDR1 SEHNR, CDR2 FQNEAQ (reference sequence). The DNA for the CDR3 is TGTGCCAGCAGACCCGGGACGCAGAACACCGGGGAGCTGTTTTTT. Residues: CASRPGTQNTGELFF.

The V gene is TRBV9, the J gene TRBJ1-4; the match to TRBD1 covers 7 bases. CDR1 and CDR2 from the germline V gene are SGDLS and YYNGEE. V shed 3 bases and J 0 bases; nucleotides not matched to a gene: 2. The CDR3 is made up of 15 amino acids. This CDR3 reads CASSGQGATNEKLFF. The CDR3 coding sequence is TGTGCCAGCAGCGGACAGGGCGCAACTAATGAAAAACTGTTTTTT. Complete variable domain (other parts from reference TRBV9 and TRBJ1-4): DSGVTQTPKHLITATGQRVTLRCSPRSGDLSVYWYQQSLDQGLQFLIQYYNGEERAKGNILERFSAQQFPDLHSELNLSSLELGDSALYFCASSGQGATNEKLFFGSGTQLSVL.

The rearrangement links TRBV4-1 to TRBJ1-4, with TRBD1 matching over 7 bases. This CDR3 is built from 17 residues. Germline CDR1 and CDR2: MGHRA and YSYEKL. V shed 1 base and J 7 bases; nucleotides not matched to a gene: 12. CDR3 sequence (DNA): TGCGCCAGCAGCCAAGTGCTAACGGGACAGTGGAGTGAAAAACTGTTTTTT. It translates to CASSQVLTGQWSEKLFF.

The chain is built from TRBV19 and TRBJ1-5; possibly TRBD1 for D (5 bases). Trimming pared 6 bases from V and 6 bases from J, leaving 12 bases between. CDR3 length: 13 residues. CDR1 LNHDA and CDR2 SQIVND come from the germline V gene (reference sequence). CDR3: CASRGAGGQPQHF. The CDR3 DNA reads as TGTGCCAGTAGAGGGGCAGGCGGTCAGCCCCAGCATTTT.

The V and J genes are TRBV4-1 and TRBJ2-1; no reliable D call. This CDR3 has 15 residues. The V gene's germline CDR1 is MGHRA and CDR2 YSYEKL. Trimming removed 1 base at V and 0 bases at J, with 7 bases between. CDR3 sequence (DNA): TGCGCCAGCAGCCAAGTCTGGAGCTCCTACAATGAGCAGTTCTTC. Translating it yields CASSQVWSSYNEQFF.

This clonotype appeared many times. The chain employs TRBV28 and TRBJ2-7, with 11 positions matching TRBD2. The V gene end was trimmed by 4 bases and the J gene end by 5 bases; junction bases not matched to a gene: 7. Germline V gene data show CDR1 as MDHEN and CDR2 as SYDVKM. The CDR3 contains 15 residues. CDR3 residues: CASSSASGRLHEQYF. DNA of the CDR3: TGTGCCAGCAGTTCCGCTAGCGGGAGGCTTCACGAGCAGTACTTC.

The rearrangement links TRBV5-4 to TRBJ1-1; D is possibly TRBD1 (6 bases). V was trimmed by 3 bases and J by 3 bases, leaving 9 bases between them. The CDR3 runs 13 residues. CDR1 is SGHNT and CDR2 is YYREEE in the germline V gene (reference sequence). The CDR3 sequence: CASSSGVDTEAFF. The CDR3 region has the DNA TGTGCCAGCAGCTCAGGGGTTGACACTGAAGCTTTCTTT.

This clonotype was seen a handful of times. J is TRBJ1-3 and V is TRBV10-3; D gene unclear. Trimming stripped 3 bases from V and 0 bases from J, with 12 bases between. The length of the CDR3 is 16 residues. Germline V gene lookup returns CDR1 ENHRY and CDR2 SYGVKD. Here the CDR3 DNA reads TGTGCCATCAGTGACCCATCAGGTCGCTCTGGAAACACCATATATTTT. It codes for CAISDPSGRSGNTIYF.

This clonotype was counted ten times or more. The rearrangement uses TRBV7-6 and TRBJ2-3, with TRBD2 matching over 12 bases. Trimming took 5 bases from V and 2 from J; bases not matched to a gene: 5. The CDR3 sequence is 16 residues long. In germline, CDR1 is SGHVS, CDR2 FNYEAQ. CDR3 residues: CASSPGLAGPTDTQYF. The CDR3, as DNA: TGTGCCAGCAGCCCAGGACTAGCGGGACCCACAGATACGCAGTATTTT.

The chain is built from TRBV7-3 and TRBJ2-5, with 14 bases that match TRBD2. V lost 3 bases and J lost 7; bases outside the gene matches: 1. The length of the CDR3 is 14 residues. CDR1 is SGHTA, CDR2 FQGTGA, per germline. CDR3 sequence: CASSLTSGRATQYF. The CDR3 DNA reads TGTGCCAGCAGCTTGACTAGCGGGAGGGCGACCCAGTACTTC.

This clonotype appeared many times. This chain links TRBV11-2 with TRBJ2-1; D is unclear. Germline V lookup: CDR1 SGHAT, CDR2 FQNNGV. V was shortened by 1 base and J by 9 bases, with 10 bases between the two germline ends. This CDR3 comprises 13 residues. The CDR3 DNA sequence: TGTGCCAGCAGCTTAGGGGAAAGGACTGAGCAGTTCTTC. This translates into CASSLGERTEQFF.

This clonotype was counted many times. V and J are TRBV30 and TRBJ2-5; the match to TRBD2 covers 15 bases. The germline V gene has CDR1 GTSNPN and CDR2 SVGIG (reference sequence). CDR3 size: 17 residues. V gave up 2 bases and J gave up 7 bases; unmatched junction bases: 11. The CDR3 is CAWSPGAGTSGRTTQYF. CDR3 DNA: TGTGCCTGGAGTCCGGGGGCAGGGACTAGCGGGAGGACGACCCAGTACTTC.

This clonotype occurred a few times. The genes are TRBV20-1 and TRBJ1-2, with unresolved D. CDR1 is DFQATT and CDR2 is SNEGSKA in the germline V gene (reference sequence). The CDR3 sequence is 10 residues long. The V end was cut by 6 bases, the J end by 6 bases, with 8 bases between. The CDR3 DNA reads TGCAGTGCCAGGACGGATGGCTACACCTTC. This sequence encodes CSARTDGYTF.

This clonotype was seen repeatedly, ten times or more. The CDR3 nucleotides are TGTGCCAGCAGGGAGGGGCCAGCCAAAAACATTCAGTACTTC. Protein: CASREGPAKNIQYF. The J gene is TRBJ2-4, the V gene TRBV6-1, with D possibly matching TRBD2 (6 bases). CDR1 is MNHNS, CDR2 SASEGT, per germline. V was shortened by 6 bases and J by 0 bases, with 9 bases between the two germline ends. The CDR3 has 14 residues.

This chain links TRBV6-2 or TRBV6-3 with TRBJ2-1, with a tentative D call TRBD2 (5 bases). Trimming removed 7 bases at V and 0 bases at J, with 13 bases between. The germline V gene has CDR1 MNHEY and CDR2 SVGEGT. The length of the CDR3 is 15 residues. CDR3 in amino acids: CASISATSSYNEQFF. The CDR3 nucleotides are TGTGCCAGCATAAGTGCCACTAGCTCCTACAATGAGCAGTTCTTC.

The rearrangement joins TRBV12-5 to TRBJ2-1; D not certain. The CDR3 runs to 12 residues. The germline CDR1 and CDR2 sequences are LGHNT and FRNRAP. V was shortened by 3 bases and J by 4 bases, with 4 bases between the two germline ends. Here the CDR3 DNA reads TGTGCTAGTGGTTTTCGATACAATGAGCAGTTCTTC. This translates into CASGFRYNEQFF.

The CDR3: CSASRLADKNEQFF. The CDR3 DNA follows: TGCAGTGCTAGTCGGCTAGCGGACAAAAATGAGCAGTTCTTC. The chain recombines TRBV20-1 with TRBJ2-1; the match to TRBD2 covers 7 bases. The CDR3 totals 14 residues. From germline, CDR1 is DFQATT and CDR2 SNEGSKA (reference sequence). J was trimmed by 7 bases and V by 3 bases; bases with no gene match: 9.

Here the CDR3 DNA reads TGTGCCAGCAGTTACTTGGGACTAGCGGGAAGCACAGATACGCAGTATTTT. Translating it yields CASSYLGLAGSTDTQYF. The V call is TRBV6-5, the J call TRBJ2-3; 13 nucleotides match TRBD2. CDR3 length equals 17 residues. The trim removed 1 base at V and 0 bases at J, leaving 1 base unmatched. Germline CDR1 and CDR2: MNHEY and SVGAGI.

This clonotype was detected only a few times. This chain links TRBV4-2 with TRBJ2-7; no clear D. The length of the CDR3 is 15 residues. With 0 bases removed from V and 1 base from J, the gap between germline ends came to 10 bases. Germline V CDR1 and CDR2: LGHNA, YNFKEQ. The CDR3 nucleotides are TGTGCCAGCAGCCAAGATCTGCAAGTATCCTACGAGCAGTACTTC. As protein: CASSQDLQVSYEQYF.

Only a few counts were recorded for this clonotype. The chain has TRBV14 and TRBJ2-2; 8 bases are a match to TRBD2. J gave up 3 bases and V 1 base, and 1 base lay outside the gene matches. The CDR3 has 15 residues. Germline CDR1 and CDR2: SGHDN and FVKESK. CDR3 protein: CASSQVAGHTGELFF. The CDR3, as DNA: TGTGCCAGCAGCCAAGTAGCGGGGCACACCGGGGAGCTGTTTTTT.